A single sample gave rise to the 12 T cell receptor beta chains below, sequenced in a study of T cell repertoires in cytomegalovirus infection. TCRdb re-derived calls from the reads in MiXCR, one entry per CDR3 protein. The sample holds hundreds of thousands of distinct CDR3 sequences, 20% to 25% seen once. The specimen was CD8+ T cells from PBMCs. Receptors were obtained from a human donor in good health (CMV status not recorded). Some clones in this sample may be carry-over from other donors' samples.

The rearrangement joins TRBV19 to TRBJ2-7; TRBD2 aligns across 9 bases. This CDR3 spans 15 amino acids. Germline V CDR1 and CDR2: LNHDA, SQIVND (reference sequence). V trimming: 2 bases; J trimming: 4 bases; junction bases outside the gene matches: 6. CDR3 in DNA: TGTGCCAGTAGTATAACGGCTAGCGGGGCGTACGAGCAGTACTTC. It yields the protein CASSITASGAYEQYF.

This clonotype appeared many times. The V and J genes are TRBV7-2 and TRBJ1-2; D is undetermined. Germline CDR1 and CDR2: SGHTA and FQGNSA. The V end was cut by 4 bases, the J end by 7 bases, with 25 bases between. CDR3 length equals 17 residues. CDR3 loop: CASSSWVDGSFWAGYTF. In DNA, the CDR3 is TGTGCCAGCAGCTCGTGGGTGGACGGATCCTTTTGGGCTGGCTACACCTTC.

The sample holds many counts of this clonotype. This rearrangement joins TRBV28 to TRBJ1-1, with a weak D call TRBD1 (5 bases). This CDR3 has 14 residues. V gave up 3 bases and J gave up 0 bases, with 8 bases separating them. Germline V lookup: CDR1 MDHEN, CDR2 SYDVKM. This CDR3 is CASSLQGLNTEAFF. DNA of the CDR3: TGTGCCAGCAGTTTGCAGGGCCTGAACACTGAAGCTTTCTTT. Combining the CDR3 with reference TRBV28 and TRBJ1-1 gives the whole variable domain DVKVTQSSRYLVKRTGEKVFLECVQDMDHENMFWYRQDPGLGLRLIYFSYDVKMKEKGDIPEGYSVSREKKERFSLILESASTNQTSMYLCASSLQGLNTEAFFGQGTRLTVV.

There are many counts of this clonotype. The rearrangement uses TRBV11-3 and TRBJ2-5, with TRBD1 matching 7 bases. The V segment lost 5 bases and the J segment 2 bases; nucleotides outside the gene matches: 8. Germline V gene data show CDR1 as SGHNT and CDR2 as YENEEA. The CDR3 totals 15 residues. The CDR3, as DNA: TGTGCCAGCAGCCAAGGACAGGAACCTCAAGAGACCCAGTACTTC. It codes for CASSQGQEPQETQYF. The complete variable domain, with remaining parts taken from reference TRBV11-3 and TRBJ2-5, reads EAGVVQSPRYKIIEKKQPVAFWCNPISGHNTLYWYLQNLGQGPELLIRYENEEAVDDSQLPKDRFSAERLKGVDSTLKIQPAELGDSAVYLCASSQGQEPQETQYFGPGTRLLVL.

This clonotype turned up a few times. The CDR3 nucleotides read TGTGCCAGCAGCGAGCAGGGGGGTGCCCCCGCTCTAGCCAAAAACATTCAGTACTTC. This codes for CASSEQGGAPALAKNIQYF. V is TRBV7-9 and J is TRBJ2-4; D is perhaps TRBD1 (7 bases). This CDR3 is built from 19 residues. Germline CDR1 is SEHNR and CDR2 is FQNEAQ (reference sequence). V dropped 5 bases and J dropped 0 bases, with 23 bases sitting between them.

This clonotype was observed at least ten times. V and J are TRBV12-3 or TRBV12-4 and TRBJ1-5, with D tentatively TRBD1 (6 bases). The CDR3 runs to 17 residues. The V end lost 2 bases, the J end lost 0 bases, and 14 bases lay between the germline ends. The CDR3 protein is CASSLSPRGYSNQPQHF. The CDR3 DNA follows: TGTGCCAGCAGTTTAAGCCCCAGGGGATATAGCAATCAGCCCCAGCATTTT.

This clonotype turned up a few times. The V gene is TRBV29-1, the J gene TRBJ2-2; TRBD1 matches 11 bases. J lost 4 bases, V lost 1 base, and 8 bases had no gene match. The CDR3 has 17 amino acids. Germline-derived CDR1 and CDR2 are SQVTM and ANQGSEA. The CDR3 bases are TGCAGCGTTGAAGGATGGGACAGGGGGGCGGGCACCGGGGAGCTGTTTTTT. It specifies CSVEGWDRGAGTGELFF.

The V and J genes are TRBV28 and TRBJ2-3; possibly TRBD2 for D (7 bases). Germline loops: CDR1 MDHEN, CDR2 SYDVKM. The CDR3 totals 15 residues. V lost 2 bases to trimming and J lost 3 bases, with 12 bases between them. CDR3 nucleotides: TGTGCCAGCAGTTTAGAGGGGGGGCAGACAGATACGCAGTATTTT. Protein: CASSLEGGQTDTQYF. Full variable domain (outside the CDR3, taken from reference TRBV28 and TRBJ2-3): DVKVTQSSRYLVKRTGEKVFLECVQDMDHENMFWYRQDPGLGLRLIYFSYDVKMKEKGDIPEGYSVSREKKERFSLILESASTNQTSMYLCASSLEGGQTDTQYFGPGTRLTVL.

This clonotype was observed many times. V usage is TRBV7-6 and J usage is TRBJ2-1, with TRBD1 matching 9 bases. This CDR3 has 15 residues. Germline V gene lookup returns CDR1 SGHVS and CDR2 FNYEAQ. V lost 5 bases, J lost 6 bases, and 8 bases stayed unmatched. DNA for the CDR3: TGTGCCAGCAGCAAAACAGGGGGCGCCGGCAATGAGCAGTTCTTC. Protein sequence: CASSKTGGAGNEQFF.

This clonotype occurred a few times. The rearrangement joins TRBV20-1 to TRBJ2-2, with D possibly matching TRBD1 (5 bases). The CDR3 length is 15 residues. Deletions cut 0 bases from V and 1 base from J, with 9 bases between. Germline-derived CDR1 and CDR2 are DFQATT and SNEGSKA (reference sequence). The CDR3 loop is CSARDDSLNTGELFF. The CDR3 DNA sequence: TGCAGTGCTAGAGATGACAGCTTGAACACCGGGGAGCTGTTTTTT.

This clonotype was picked up many times. The chain links TRBV7-2 to TRBJ2-4, with D perhaps assigned TRBD1 or TRBD2 (5 bases each). Germline loops: CDR1 SGHTA, CDR2 FQGNSA. V was trimmed by 7 bases and J by 4 bases, leaving 20 bases between them. The CDR3 has 16 residues. The CDR3 DNA follows: TGTGCCAGCATCCCCGGGGTGGCAGGGCCAAAAAACATTCAGTACTTC. Its protein is CASIPGVAGPKNIQYF.

At least ten counts were recorded for this clonotype. The CDR3 spells CASSLEAEYTGELFF. The CDR3 nucleotides read TGTGCCAGCAGCTTAGAAGCGGAGTACACCGGGGAGCTGTTTTTT. V is TRBV7-6 and J is TRBJ2-2; a weak D match, TRBD2 (5 bases). The CDR3 consists of 15 residues. Trimming removed 1 base at V and 3 bases at J, with 9 bases between. Germline V gives CDR1 SGHVS, CDR2 FNYEAQ.